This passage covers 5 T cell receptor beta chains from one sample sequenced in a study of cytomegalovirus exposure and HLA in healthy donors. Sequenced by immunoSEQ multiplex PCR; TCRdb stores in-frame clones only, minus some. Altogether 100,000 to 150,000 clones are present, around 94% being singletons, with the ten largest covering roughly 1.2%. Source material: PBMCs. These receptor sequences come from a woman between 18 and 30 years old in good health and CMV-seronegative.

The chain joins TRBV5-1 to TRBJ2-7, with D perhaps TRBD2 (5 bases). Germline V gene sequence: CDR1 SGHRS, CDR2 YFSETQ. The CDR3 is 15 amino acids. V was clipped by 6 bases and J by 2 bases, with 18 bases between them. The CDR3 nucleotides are TGCGCCAGCACTCAAAAGGGCGGGCGAACCTACGAGCAGTACTTC. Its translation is CASTQKGGRTYEQYF.

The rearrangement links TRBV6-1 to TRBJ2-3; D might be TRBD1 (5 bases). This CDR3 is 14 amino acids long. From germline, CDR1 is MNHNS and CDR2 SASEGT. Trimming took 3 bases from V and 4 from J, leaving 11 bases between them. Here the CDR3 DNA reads TGTGCCAGCAGTGATTCAGGGTTACCAGATACGCAGTATTTT. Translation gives CASSDSGLPDTQYF.

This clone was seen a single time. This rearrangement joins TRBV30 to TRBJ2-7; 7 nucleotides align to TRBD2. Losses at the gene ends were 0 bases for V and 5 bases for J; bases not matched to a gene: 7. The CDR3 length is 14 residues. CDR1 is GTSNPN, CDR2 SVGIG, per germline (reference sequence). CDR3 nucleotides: TGTGCCTGGAGTGTACCCGGGGGAGGGAACGAGCAGTACTTC. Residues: CAWSVPGGGNEQYF.

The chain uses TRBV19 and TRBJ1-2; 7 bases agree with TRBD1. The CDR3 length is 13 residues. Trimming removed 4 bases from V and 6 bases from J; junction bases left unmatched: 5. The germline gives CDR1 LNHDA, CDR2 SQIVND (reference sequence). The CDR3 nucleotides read TGTGCCAGTAGTAGAATCACAGGGGATGGCTACACCTTC. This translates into CASSRITGDGYTF. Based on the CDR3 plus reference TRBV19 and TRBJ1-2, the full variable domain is DGGITQSPKYLFRKEGQNVTLSCEQNLNHDAMYWYRQDPGQGLRLIYYSQIVNDFQKGDIAEGYSVSREKKESFPLTVTSAQKNPTAFYLCASSRITGDGYTFGSGTRLTVV.

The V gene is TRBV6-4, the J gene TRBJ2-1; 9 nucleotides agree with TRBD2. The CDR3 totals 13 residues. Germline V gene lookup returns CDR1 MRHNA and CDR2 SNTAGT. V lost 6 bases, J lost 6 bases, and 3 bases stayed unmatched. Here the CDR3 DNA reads TGTGCCAGCAGGATAGCGGGGGTCAATGAGCAGTTCTTC. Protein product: CASRIAGVNEQFF.